Sequencing of this T cell receptor beta chain was carried out in a study of identical twins. The CDR3 contains 12 residues. Germline loops: CDR1 MGHRA, CDR2 YSYEKL. The cDNA had a unique molecular identifier and a template-switch universal primer site. Via MiXCR, TCRdb re-called the 5' RACE reads, giving one row per CDR3 protein. Counted here are just under 650,000 distinct CDR3 sequences, roughly 6.6% occurring once; the ten biggest clones make up roughly 1.5%. This clonotype was counted only a few times. At one of its ends the junction is not consistent with the germline gene, which may arise from a read error. These data also formed part of another study, on yellow fever vaccine responses in identical twins. That source adds: Twins reportedly mounted vaccine T cell responses that seemed partly convergent, partly personalized.

The receptor was derived from a woman in her late teens or twenties in good health. This chain joins TRBV4-1 and TRBJ2-3; TRBD2 matches 11 bases. The specimen sequenced was PBMCs. This chain's CDR3 is CASSPPSGRLDF. CDR3 DNA sequence: TGCGCCAGCAGCCCCCCTAGCGGGAGGCTAGATTTT.